Listed below are T cell receptor beta chains from one sample, sequenced in a study of blood T cell repertoires in COVID-19. Sequenced by immunoSEQ multiplex PCR; TCRdb stores in-frame clones only, minus some. The table has more than 40,000 clones, 88% seen once; the top ten hold approximately 3%. Sequenced input: peripheral blood. Receptor source: a man aged 45-65 years with active COVID-19. Each CDR3 is given with its conserved first and last residue. D genes are given only for firm matches. Clone size appears in some rows only: once, few, many, or a class for an expanded clone.

.	TRBJ2-1	TRBD1	TRBV9	CASSFGQGAGGEQFF	TGTGCCAGCAGCTTTGGACAGGGGGCAGGGGGTGAGCAGTTCTTC
.	TRBJ2-7	.	TRBV11-3	CASSLGSRTGNIYEQYF	TGTGCCAGCAGCTTAGGGTCCAGGACGGGGAACATCTACGAGCAGTACTTC
.	TRBJ2-1	TRBD1	TRBV7-3	CASSPGQVFYNEQFF	TGTGCCAGCAGCCCAGGACAGGTCTTCTACAATGAGCAGTTCTTC
.	TRBJ2-2	TRBD2	TRBV24-1	CATSVGTSAGGELFF	TGTGCCACCAGTGTAGGGACTAGCGCCGGCGGGGAGCTGTTTTTT
.	TRBJ1-5	.	TRBV29-1	CSVGTVSNQPQHF	TGCAGCGTTGGGACAGTTAGCAATCAGCCCCAGCATTTT
.	TRBJ1-1	TRBD1	TRBV6-2/TRBV6-3	CASSHRDRGTEAFF	TGTGCCAGCAGTCACCGCGACAGGGGTACTGAAGCTTTCTTT
few	TRBJ2-1	TRBD2	TRBV19	CASRNVLAVNEQFF	TGTGCCAGTAGAAATGTACTAGCGGTCAATGAGCAGTTCTTC
few	TRBJ2-1	TRBD1	TRBV7-9	CASSYPQGAGNEQFF	TGTGCCAGCAGCTACCCCCAGGGGGCTGGGAATGAGCAGTTCTTC
.	TRBJ2-1	.	TRBV9	CASSYSSYNEQFF	TGTGCCAGCAGCTACAGCTCCTACAATGAGCAGTTCTTC
once	TRBJ1-2	.	TRBV2	CASSVLESVGYTF	TGTGCCAGCAGTGTTCTGGAGAGCGTTGGCTACACCTTC
.	TRBJ1-5	.	TRBV7-2	CASSRQNNQPQHF	TGTGCCAGCAGCCGACAGAACAATCAGCCCCAGCATTTT
.	TRBJ2-7	TRBD2	TRBV7-2	CASSPIPATSGAREQYF	TGTGCCAGCAGCCCGATACCCGCAACTAGCGGGGCACGCGAGCAGTACTTC
.	TRBJ2-3	.	TRBV7-9	CASSLVPGVSTDTQYF	TGTGCCAGCAGCTTAGTCCCGGGAGTTTCCACAGATACGCAGTATTTT
.	TRBJ2-1	TRBD2	TRBV4-1	CASSQDPLAGVDEQFF	TGCGCCAGCAGCCAAGATCCTCTAGCGGGGGTCGATGAGCAGTTCTTC
.	TRBJ1-1	TRBD1	TRBV4-2	CASSQVTGGNTEAFF	TGTGCCAGCAGCCAAGTCACAGGGGGGAACACTGAAGCTTTCTTT
few	TRBJ1-5	.	TRBV5-8	CASSLGLISNQPQHF	TGTGCCAGCAGCTTGGGACTGATTAGCAATCAGCCCCAGCATTTT
once	TRBJ2-1	.	TRBV7-8	CASSSLGGSSNEQFF	TGTGCCAGCAGCTCCCTAGGGGGATCTAGCAATGAGCAGTTCTTC
.	TRBJ2-5	TRBD2	TRBV7-2	CASSTWTSGGRETQYF	TGTGCCAGCAGCACGTGGACTAGCGGGGGAAGAGAGACCCAGTACTTC
.	TRBJ1-1	.	TRBV7-6	CASSLDSRMNTEAFF	TGTGCCAGCAGCTTAGACAGCCGAATGAACACTGAAGCTTTCTTT
.	TRBJ1-1	.	TRBV29-1	CSVPLGTEAFF	TGCAGCGTTCCTCTAGGCACTGAAGCTTTCTTT
.	TRBJ2-3	.	TRBV14	CASSGQSTDTQYF	TGTGCCAGCAGTGGACAGAGCACAGATACGCAGTATTTT
.	TRBJ1-3	.	TRBV6-1	CASSEALGQGGNTIYF	TGTGCCAGCAGTGAAGCGCTCGGCCAGGGGGGAAACACCATATATTTT
.	TRBJ2-1	TRBD2	TRBV4-2	CASSQEIAGKLGEQFF	TGTGCCAGCAGCCAAGAGATAGCGGGAAAGCTAGGTGAGCAGTTCTTC
.	TRBJ2-4	.	TRBV3-1/TRBV3-2	CASSPSGRGPKNIQYF	TGTGCCAGCAGCCCCTCTGGGCGTGGCCCCAAAAACATTCAGTACTTC
.	TRBJ1-2	TRBD1	TRBV6-6	CASSRIGQAYGYTF	TGTGCCAGCAGTCGAATTGGACAGGCCTATGGCTACACCTTC
.	TRBJ1-5	TRBD1	TRBV10-2	CASGGVPGQGTGNQPQHF	TGCGCCAGCGGGGGGGTCCCGGGACAGGGAACGGGCAATCAGCCCCAGCATTTT
.	TRBJ2-4	TRBD2	TRBV7-9	CASSLVGTSGVLAKNIQYF	TGTGCCAGCAGCTTAGTAGGGACTAGCGGGGTTCTAGCCAAAAACATTCAGTACTTC
.	TRBJ2-7	TRBD2	TRBV5-1	CASSPRGVQGEQYF	TGCGCCAGCAGCCCGCGGGGGGTTCAAGGCGAGCAGTACTTC
.	TRBJ2-7	.	TRBV5-5	CASSFYANSYEQYF	TGTGCCAGCAGCTTCTATGCTAACTCCTACGAGCAGTACTTC
few	TRBJ2-7	TRBD2	TRBV7-8	CASSLEGLARYEQYF	TGTGCCAGCAGCTTAGAGGGACTAGCTCGGTACGAGCAGTACTTC
once	TRBJ2-3	.	TRBV5-6	CASNRRGGTDTQYF	TGTGCCAGCAATCGGCGGGGAGGCACAGATACGCAGTATTTT
once	TRBJ2-3	TRBD2	TRBV5-1	CASSFIAGGNTDTQYF	TGCGCCAGCAGCTTTATAGCGGGAGGAAACACAGATACGCAGTATTTT
.	TRBJ1-6	TRBD1	TRBV4-2	CASSRTDRTVNSPLHF	TGTGCCAGCAGCAGGACGGACAGGACAGTTAATTCACCCCTCCACTTT
.	TRBJ2-1	.	TRBV3-1/TRBV3-2	CASSPGKFYNEQFF	TGTGCCAGCAGCCCGGGGAAATTCTACAATGAGCAGTTCTTC
.	TRBJ1-1	.	TRBV7-8	CASSHLLTEAFF	TGTGCCAGCAGCCATCTCCTCACTGAAGCTTTCTTT
.	TRBJ1-4	.	TRBV27	CASSRGGFNEKLFF	TGTGCCAGCAGTCGGGGGGGATTTAATGAAAAACTGTTTTTT
.	TRBJ2-3	.	TRBV10-3	CAISVGGFTDTQYF	TGTGCCATCAGTGTTGGCGGGTTCACAGATACGCAGTATTTT
.	TRBJ1-4	.	TRBV6-6	CASSYILNEKLFF	TGTGCCAGCAGTTACATATTGAATGAAAAACTGTTTTTT
.	TRBJ2-2	.	TRBV27	CASSLRVNTGELFF	TGTGCCAGCAGTTTGCGGGTGAACACCGGGGAGCTGTTTTTT
.	TRBJ2-7	TRBD2	TRBV2	CASSPGLAGETGSYEQYF	TGTGCCAGCAGCCCGGGACTAGCGGGGGAAACGGGCTCCTACGAGCAGTACTTC
.	TRBJ1-5	.	TRBV6-2/TRBV6-3	CASSRQGNQPQHF	TGTGCCAGCAGCCGCCAGGGGAATCAGCCCCAGCATTTT
.	TRBJ1-2	TRBD1	TRBV27	CASSAPGTAYGYTF	TGTGCCAGCAGTGCCCCAGGGACAGCTTATGGCTACACCTTC
.	TRBJ1-2	TRBD1	TRBV7-2	CASSLAGQDYGYTF	TGTGCCAGCAGCTTAGCTGGACAGGACTATGGCTACACCTTC
.	TRBJ1-5	.	TRBV11-2	CASSKARDFRGNQPQHF	TGTGCCAGCAGCAAAGCTCGGGATTTCCGCGGCAATCAGCCCCAGCATTTT
.	TRBJ2-5	TRBD2	TRBV4-2	CASGEVGRASETQYF	TGTGCCAGCGGGGAGGTCGGGAGGGCCTCAGAGACCCAGTACTTC
.	TRBJ1-4	TRBD1	TRBV19	CASSKGGPVLNEKLFF	TGTGCCAGTAGTAAAGGGGGCCCGGTCCTTAATGAAAAACTGTTTTTT
.	TRBJ1-2	.	TRBV6-4	CASSDEAGGGLYGYTF	TGTGCCAGCAGTGACGAGGCTGGTGGCGGACTCTATGGCTACACCTTC
.	TRBJ1-6	TRBD1	TRBV6-1	CASSELGQGDGSPLHF	TGTGCCAGCAGTGAATTAGGACAGGGGGACGGTTCACCCCTCCACTTT
.	TRBJ2-7	.	TRBV7-2	CASSFRTAAYEQYF	TGTGCCAGCAGTTTTAGGACAGCTGCCTACGAGCAGTACTTC
.	TRBJ2-1	.	TRBV6-5	CASRSTSNEQFF	TGTGCCAGCAGATCCACTAGTAATGAGCAGTTCTTC
.	TRBJ2-1	.	TRBV5-1	CASSWLALVNEQFF	TGCGCCAGCAGCTGGTTAGCCCTGGTGAATGAGCAGTTCTTC
.	TRBJ1-1	.	TRBV27	CASSLFQGWTEAFF	TGTGCCAGCAGTTTATTTCAGGGTTGGACTGAAGCTTTCTTT
.	TRBJ1-1	TRBD1	TRBV7-9	CASSSRTGVGFF	TGTGCCAGCAGCTCCCGGACAGGGGTGGGTTTCTTT
once	TRBJ1-2	.	TRBV3-1/TRBV3-2	CASSPSSANYGYTF	TGTGCCAGCAGCCCCTCCTCGGCTAACTATGGCTACACCTTC
.	TRBJ1-6	TRBD1	TRBV11-2	CASSLIRGPNSPLHF	TGTGCCAGCAGCCTCATCAGGGGGCCCAATTCACCCCTCCACTTT
.	TRBJ1-4	.	TRBV5-1	CASSMQGGGIGKLFF	TGCGCCAGCAGCATGCAGGGAGGGGGGATTGGAAAACTGTTTTTT
.	TRBJ2-3	.	TRBV9	CASSVFQGSDTQYF	TGTGCCAGCAGCGTATTCCAGGGCTCAGATACGCAGTATTTT
.	TRBJ1-2	TRBD1	TRBV13	CASSYGQGGNGYTF	TGTGCCAGCAGCTACGGACAGGGTGGTAATGGCTACACCTTC